Below are 13 T cell receptor beta chains sequenced from a single sample in a study of T cell repertoires in cytomegalovirus infection. Via MiXCR, TCRdb re-called the reads, giving one row per CDR3 protein. The repertoire has 450,000 to 650,000 distinct CDR3 sequences, around 27% of them found once; the top ten carry roughly 13%. Material for sequencing was PBMCs. These receptors originate from a human donor in good health (CMV status not recorded). Some clones in this sample may be carry-over from other donors' samples.

This clonotype came up a few times. The chain employs TRBV7-2 and TRBJ2-7; TRBD2 aligns across 16 bases. J gave up 0 bases and V 3 bases, and 11 bases lay outside the gene matches. The CDR3 loop spans 20 amino acids. Germline-derived CDR1 and CDR2 are SGHTA and FQGNSA. This CDR3 reads CASSLAGTSGRAVRSYEQYF. In DNA, the CDR3 is TGTGCCAGCAGCTTGGCTGGGACTAGCGGGAGGGCCGTACGCTCCTACGAGCAGTACTTC.

This clonotype was recorded many times. The CDR3 reads CASRQLQASYEQYF. The CDR3 nucleotides read TGTGCCAGCAGACAGTTACAGGCTTCCTACGAGCAGTACTTC. The gene calls are TRBV7-2 and TRBJ2-7, with D maybe TRBD1 (5 bases). This CDR3 is built from 14 residues. V was clipped by 6 bases and J by 1 base, with 13 bases between them. Germline lookup yields CDR1 SGHTA and CDR2 FQGNSA.

The rearrangement uses TRBV12-3 or TRBV12-4 and TRBJ2-1; 12 bases map to TRBD2. The CDR3 extends over 16 amino acids. V gave up 7 bases and J gave up 10 bases; unmatched junction bases: 14. Here the CDR3 DNA reads TGTGCCAGCAAATTACACCTTGGGACTAGCGGGTCGGAGCAGTTCTTC. Translated: CASKLHLGTSGSEQFF.

This clonotype was recorded a few times. V usage is TRBV12-3 or TRBV12-4 and J usage is TRBJ2-2; possibly TRBD1 for D (5 bases). This CDR3 region has 15 residues. Between the trimmed V and J ends, which lost 3 bases and 3 bases, there was a span of 11 bases. The CDR3 nucleotides read TGTGCCAGCAGTTTCTCCCTAGGGGACACCGGGGAGCTGTTTTTT. The encoded protein is CASSFSLGDTGELFF.

The chain recombines TRBV4-3 with TRBJ1-2; D is possibly TRBD1 (5 bases). V lost 1 base and J lost 4, with 7 bases in between. The germline gives CDR1 LGHNA, CDR2 YSLEER. The CDR3 is 13 amino acids. This CDR3 is CASSQAQGYGYTF. In nucleotides, the CDR3 is TGCGCCAGCAGCCAAGCGCAGGGCTATGGCTACACCTTC.

This clonotype was observed a handful of times. The chain recombines TRBV27 with TRBJ1-2; D gene unclear. CDR1 is MNHEY, CDR2 SMNVEV, per germline (reference sequence). Trimming cost V 3 bases and J 4 bases, with 21 bases left between them. CDR3 size: 17 residues. CDR3 residues: CASSFGGGPEALYGYTF. Written as DNA, the CDR3 is TGTGCCAGCAGTTTCGGAGGTGGGCCCGAAGCTCTCTATGGCTACACCTTC.

The chain combines TRBV28 with TRBJ2-1; 13 nucleotides align to TRBD2. V trimming: 5 bases; J trimming: 15 bases; junction bases outside the gene matches: 13. Per the germline V gene, CDR1 is MDHEN and CDR2 is SYDVKM. CDR3 length equals 15 residues. In DNA form, the CDR3 reads TGTGCCAGCAGTCGGAGGACTAGCGGGGGCGTTAGAGCGTTCTTC. Residues: CASSRRTSGGVRAFF.

This clonotype has just a few counts. CDR3 protein: CASSLVTGWENEQFF. DNA of the CDR3: TGTGCCAGCAGCTTGGTGACAGGGTGGGAGAATGAGCAGTTCTTC. The gene calls are TRBV5-5 and TRBJ2-1; 7 positions agree with TRBD1. The CDR3 runs 15 residues. V shed 0 bases and J 7 bases; nucleotides not matched to a gene: 7. Germline loops: CDR1 SGHKS, CDR2 YYEKEE (reference sequence).

The CDR3 DNA follows: TGTGCCAGCAGCTTACCGAACGAGCAGTACGTC. Protein: CASSLPNEQYV. The chain carries TRBV7-8 and TRBJ2-7; D unresolved. This CDR3 region has 11 residues. Trimming removed 2 bases from V and 5 bases from J, with 4 bases in between. Germline CDR1 and CDR2: SGHVS and FQNEAQ.

This clonotype was observed a few times. The chain couples TRBV7-2 to TRBJ2-7; 11 nucleotides align to TRBD2. From germline, CDR1 is SGHTA and CDR2 FQGNSA. This CDR3 has 14 amino acids. V was pared by 5 bases and J by 6 bases, with 6 bases of the junction left unmatched. In nucleotides, the CDR3 is TGTGCCAGCAGCCTGACTAGCGGGGACTTCGAGCAGTACTTC. Protein sequence: CASSLTSGDFEQYF.

This clonotype was detected only a few times. The V gene is TRBV7-2, the J gene TRBJ1-4; D might be TRBD1 (6 bases). The CDR3 length is 12 residues. V lost 5 bases and J lost 10, with 11 bases in between. Germline V gene lookup returns CDR1 SGHTA and CDR2 FQGNSA. CDR3 in amino acids: CASSLGRGKLFF. The CDR3 bases are TGTGCCAGCAGCCTAGGCAGGGGAAAACTGTTTTTT. The full variable domain, completed using reference TRBV7-2 and TRBJ1-4, is GAGVSQSPSNKVTEKGKDVELRCDPISGHTALYWYRQSLGQGLEFLIYFQGNSAPDKSGLPSDRFSAERTGGSVSTLTIQRTQQEDSAVYLCASSLGRGKLFFGSGTQLSVL.

The rearrangement joins TRBV12-3 or TRBV12-4 to TRBJ2-4; D is possibly TRBD1 (6 bases). V was trimmed by 3 bases and J by 2 bases, leaving 11 bases between them. The CDR3 has 15 amino acids. CDR3: CASSLSTGSKNIQYF. CDR3 nucleotides: TGTGCCAGCAGTTTGTCGACAGGCTCCAAAAACATTCAGTACTTC.

Only a few counts were recorded for this clonotype. The genes are TRBV6-1 and TRBJ2-5; TRBD2 might be the D (6 bases). V was cut by 5 bases and J by 4 bases, with 14 bases left in between. Germline assignment: CDR1 MNHNS and CDR2 SASEGT. CDR3 length: 14 residues. CDR3 bases: TGTGCCAGCAGTTTTGGGGACTCCCGAGAGACCCAGTACTTC. This translates into CASSFGDSRETQYF.